This entry lists 26 T cell receptor beta chains sequenced from one sample in a study of T cell repertoires in cytomegalovirus infection. What these receptors recognize is not known. Via MiXCR, TCRdb re-called the reads, giving one row per CDR3 protein. Of approximately 350,000 distinct CDR3 sequences in the sample, about a third were seen once. This specimen was cultured PBMCs, taken from culture after CMV antigen stimulation. These receptors were collected from a human donor in good health (CMV status not recorded). Some clones in this sample may be carry-over from other donors' samples.

The genes are TRBV6-1 and TRBJ2-1; 7 positions agree with TRBD1. Germline V gives CDR1 MNHNS, CDR2 SASEGT. The CDR3 loop spans 14 amino acids. Unmatched junction bases numbered 5, after V lost 5 bases and J lost 4 bases. CDR3 amino acids: CASSLDRSYNEQFF. CDR3 nucleotides: TGTGCCAGCAGTCTGGACAGGTCTTACAATGAGCAGTTCTTC.

This clonotype was picked up a small number of times. The chain has TRBV7-2 and TRBJ1-2; a possible D gene is TRBD1 (5 bases). V lost 5 bases, J lost 2 bases, and 12 bases lay in between. The V gene's germline CDR1 is SGHTA and CDR2 FQGNSA. The CDR3 is 14 amino acids. CDR3 sequence: CASSRGGANYGYTF. CDR3 sequence (DNA): TGTGCCAGCAGCCGAGGTGGGGCAAACTATGGCTACACCTTC.

The gene calls are TRBV27 and TRBJ2-1; the D is unclear. Germline CDR1 and CDR2: MNHEY and SMNVEV (reference sequence). The CDR3 extends over 17 amino acids. The V end was cut by 4 bases, the J end by 0 bases, with 16 bases between. CDR3 sequence reads: CASSSMNITPSYNEQFF. In DNA form, the CDR3 reads TGTGCCAGCAGTTCTATGAATATTACCCCCTCCTACAATGAGCAGTTCTTC.

This clonotype was detected ten times or more. The chain combines TRBV6-1 with TRBJ2-2, with 8 positions matching TRBD2. With 6 bases clipped from V and 0 bases from J, the junction kept 6 bases outside the gene matches. CDR1 MNHNS and CDR2 SASEGT come from the germline V gene. The CDR3 contains 16 residues. The CDR3: CASRDYSGANTGELFF. The CDR3 region has the DNA TGTGCCAGCAGAGATTATAGCGGGGCGAACACCGGGGAGCTGTTTTTT.

This clonotype was picked up a small number of times. CDR3 region: CASSRYRLTEAFF. The CDR3 DNA follows: TGTGCCAGTAGTAGATACAGGCTCACTGAAGCTTTCTTT. V usage is TRBV19 and J usage is TRBJ1-1; TRBD1 might be the D (5 bases). Germline assignment: CDR1 LNHDA and CDR2 SQIVND (reference sequence). Trimming took off 4 bases at V and 4 bases at J, with 10 bases between the two ends. This CDR3 has 13 residues.

The CDR3 spells CASSYKSSGRVYNEQFF. The CDR3 DNA sequence: TGTGCCAGCAGTTACAAATCTAGCGGGAGGGTATACAATGAGCAGTTCTTC. The rearrangement joins TRBV6-2 or TRBV6-3 to TRBJ2-1; the match to TRBD2 covers 12 bases. The CDR3 loop spans 17 amino acids. The V gene end was trimmed by 2 bases and the J gene end by 4 bases; junction bases not matched to a gene: 6. Germline CDR1 is MNHEY and CDR2 is SVGEGT.

This clonotype came up a few times. The chain employs TRBV12-3 or TRBV12-4 and TRBJ1-1; D is undetermined. The CDR3 contains 14 residues. V lost 1 base, J lost 4 bases, and 10 bases lay in between. In DNA, the CDR3 is TGTGCCAGCAGTTTAGTAGGGCAACGCACTGAAGCTTTCTTT. This gives the protein CASSLVGQRTEAFF.

This sequence joins TRBV4-2 and TRBJ2-2, with TRBD2 matching over 10 bases. Germline loops: CDR1 LGHNA, CDR2 YNFKEQ. With V trimmed by 2 bases and J by 4 bases, 10 bases remained unmatched. This CDR3 spans 18 amino acids. The CDR3 bases are TGTGCCAGCAGCCAAAGGACTAGCGGACTCAAAATCACCGGGGAGCTGTTTTTT. The encoded protein is CASSQRTSGLKITGELFF.

The chain uses TRBV7-3 and TRBJ2-1; 10 bases fit TRBD2. V lost 5 bases, J lost 7 bases, and 8 bases stayed unmatched. The CDR3 is 15 amino acids. Germline V gene sequence: CDR1 SGHTA, CDR2 FQGTGA. CDR3 in amino acids: CASSPGLAAMNEQFF. The CDR3 DNA reads TGTGCCAGCAGCCCCGGACTAGCGGCTATGAATGAGCAGTTCTTC.

This clonotype was seen a few times. The chain uses TRBV7-2 and TRBJ2-1, with D perhaps matching TRBD1 or TRBD2 (5 bases each). CDR1 and CDR2 (germline): SGHTA, FQGNSA. The CDR3 extends over 13 amino acids. Trimming took 5 bases from V and 7 from J, leaving 12 bases between them. The CDR3 sequence is CASSPGPENEQFF. The CDR3 nucleotides read TGTGCCAGCAGCCCGGGACCCGAAAATGAGCAGTTCTTC.

J is TRBJ2-3 and V is TRBV28, with 12 bases fitting TRBD2. The CDR3 contains 18 residues. The J segment lost 4 bases and the V segment lost 4 bases, leaving 12 bases of the junction unmatched. Germline-derived CDR1 and CDR2 are MDHEN and SYDVKM. The CDR3: CASSSRFRLAGAADTQYF. CDR3 bases: TGTGCCAGCAGTTCCCGTTTCCGACTAGCGGGAGCCGCAGATACGCAGTATTTT.

The rearrangement uses TRBV24-1 and TRBJ2-7; no clear D gene. CDR3 length: 13 residues. Germline V CDR1 and CDR2: KGHDR, SFDVKD. The ends were cut back, 9 bases at V and 4 bases at J, with 15 bases in the middle. The CDR3 region has the DNA TGTGCCACCGAAGACACGTCGGCTTACGAGCAGTACTTC. Protein: CATEDTSAYEQYF.

This clonotype was observed a handful of times. The chain employs TRBV7-2 and TRBJ2-7; a possible D gene is TRBD1 (6 bases). In germline, CDR1 is SGHTA, CDR2 FQGNSA. This CDR3 has 16 residues. V lost 5 bases and J lost 5, with 22 bases in between. Here the CDR3 reads CASSLSAVVRGDEQYF. The CDR3, as DNA: TGTGCCAGCAGCCTCTCGGCGGTAGTCAGGGGAGACGAGCAGTACTTC.

The gene calls are TRBV4-1 and TRBJ2-5, with 14 bases that match TRBD2. Germline assignment: CDR1 MGHRA and CDR2 YSYEKL. CDR3 size: 19 residues. V dropped 1 base and J dropped 7; count of bases not matched to a gene: 14. The CDR3 loop is CASSQVPLGTSGSLGTQYF. CDR3 DNA: TGCGCCAGCAGCCAAGTCCCTCTCGGGACTAGCGGGAGTCTGGGGACCCAGTACTTC.

V gene TRBV12-3 or TRBV12-4 combines with J gene TRBJ2-5; no reliable D call. Trimming stripped 3 bases from V and 2 bases from J, with 10 bases between. The CDR3 runs 14 residues. CDR3 nucleotide sequence: TGTGCCAGCAGTTTCGCAGCTATACAAGAGACCCAGTACTTC. It is translated as CASSFAAIQETQYF.

As DNA, the CDR3 is TGTGCCAGCTTAAAGGGACTAGCGGGAGAGATGGCGCAGTATTTT. Translating it yields CASLKGLAGEMAQYF. The rearrangement uses TRBV18 and TRBJ2-3, with TRBD2 identical over 14 bases. Germline V lookup: CDR1 KGHSH, CDR2 LQKENI. The trim removed 7 bases at V and 10 bases at J, leaving 10 bases unmatched. This CDR3 region has 15 residues.

The chain has TRBV7-9 and TRBJ2-3; the D gene is possibly TRBD1 (6 bases). Germline V gene lookup returns CDR1 SEHNR and CDR2 FQNEAQ (reference sequence). Trimming cost V 6 bases and J 7 bases, with 17 bases left between them. The CDR3 spans 14 residues. The CDR3 DNA reads as TGTGCCAGCAGACGGGGCCAGGGGAAGCATACGCAGTATTTT. It is translated as CASRRGQGKHTQYF. Together with reference TRBV7-9 and TRBJ2-3, the CDR3 gives the full variable domain: DTGVSQNPRHKITKRGQNVTFRCDPISEHNRLYWYRQTLGQGPEFLTYFQNEAQLEKSRLLSDRFSAERPKGSFSTLEIQRTEQGDSAMYLCASRRGQGKHTQYFGPGTRLTVL.

This clonotype was detected only a few times. The rearrangement joins TRBV11-2 to TRBJ2-1; D is ambiguous. Germline V gives CDR1 SGHAT, CDR2 FQNNGV. The CDR3 extends over 15 amino acids. Trimming cost V 1 base and J 10 bases, with 17 bases left between them. This chain's CDR3 is CASSLVLRAPIEQFF. The CDR3 DNA is TGTGCCAGCAGCTTAGTACTCCGGGCCCCCATAGAGCAGTTCTTC.

The sample holds a few counts of this clonotype. This rearrangement joins TRBV20-1 to TRBJ1-2, with D maybe TRBD1 (6 bases). The CDR3 totals 13 residues. Trimming pared 6 bases from V and 7 bases from J, leaving 18 bases between. Germline values: CDR1 DFQATT, CDR2 SNEGSKA (reference sequence). The CDR3 is CSAGGGAGSGYTF. CDR3 nucleotides: TGCAGTGCGGGGGGGGGCGCCGGATCTGGCTACACCTTC.

Many counts were recorded for this clonotype. The CDR3: CASSPTWRVVNNEQFF. DNA for the CDR3: TGTGCCAGCAGCCCCACCTGGCGGGTGGTAAACAATGAGCAGTTCTTC. This chain connects TRBV7-2 to TRBJ2-1, with D possibly being TRBD2 (5 bases). CDR1 SGHTA and CDR2 FQGNSA come from the germline V gene. The V gene lost 5 bases and the J gene lost 5 bases, with 19 bases spanning the gap. This CDR3 is 16 amino acids long.

This clonotype was picked up many times. The rearrangement uses TRBV7-2 and TRBJ2-4; the D gene is possibly TRBD1 (5 bases). The CDR3 is 16 residues long. Germline lookup yields CDR1 SGHTA and CDR2 FQGNSA. Trimming stripped 5 bases from V and 0 bases from J, with 14 bases between. The CDR3 spells CASSQDSLIAKNIQYF. As DNA, the CDR3 is TGTGCCAGCAGCCAAGACAGCCTAATAGCCAAAAACATTCAGTACTTC.

V gene TRBV12-3 or TRBV12-4 combines with J gene TRBJ2-7, with no clear D. The CDR3 is 14 amino acids. V was shortened by 1 base and J by 0 bases, with 7 bases between the two germline ends. The CDR3 bases are TGTGCCAGCAGTTTAGGGCAGTTCTCCTACGAGCAGTACTTC. It is translated as CASSLGQFSYEQYF.

The CDR3 region has the DNA TGCGCCAGCAGCCGGGAAGCGGAGCGGATCTACTCCTACGAGCAGTACTTC. Protein: CASSREAERIYSYEQYF. The chain employs TRBV5-1 and TRBJ2-7, with D possibly being TRBD2 (5 bases). Germline lookup yields CDR1 SGHRS and CDR2 YFSETQ. The V and J ends lost 4 bases and 0 bases respectively, with 20 bases between them. There are 17 residues in the CDR3.

This clonotype was detected only a few times. DNA of the CDR3: TGTGCCAGCAGCCTTCAGATTAGCAATCAGCCCCAGCATTTT. It is translated as CASSLQISNQPQHF. The rearrangement joins TRBV27 to TRBJ1-5, with D unresolved. Germline CDR1 MNHEY, CDR2 SMNVEV (reference sequence). Trimming pared 6 bases from V and 0 bases from J, leaving 9 bases between. CDR3 length equals 14 residues.

This clonotype was counted once. V is TRBV19 and J is TRBJ2-1, with 8 bases that match TRBD2. V lost 8 bases to trimming and J lost 3 bases; unmatched junction nucleotides: 6. CDR1 LNHDA and CDR2 SQIVND come from the germline V gene (reference sequence). The CDR3 extends over 14 amino acids. This chain's CDR3 is CASSAGDVYNEQFF. CDR3 nucleotide sequence: TGTGCCAGTTCAGCGGGAGATGTCTACAATGAGCAGTTCTTC.

The table lists this clonotype with a few counts. The chain links TRBV29-1 to TRBJ2-7; 12 bases align to TRBD1. Germline CDR1 is SQVTM and CDR2 is ANQGSEA. The CDR3 is 17 residues long. The V and J ends lost 3 bases and 1 base, in that order; junction bases with no gene match: 10. The chain's CDR3 is CSVERRRDRGQSYEQYV. The CDR3 DNA reads TGCAGCGTTGAGAGAAGAAGGGACAGGGGGCAGTCCTACGAGCAGTACGTC.